The rows below give T cell receptor beta chains drawn from one sample of a study of blood T cells in healthy people across ages. TCRdb redid the calling of the 5' RACE reads with MiXCR, one entry per CDR3 protein. The sample consists of hundreds of thousands of distinct CDR3 sequences, roughly half of them appearing once. The sample comprised blood. All receptors come from a woman over 75 in good health. Both conserved end residues are part of each CDR3. Fields, in order: clone size, V gene, D gene, J gene, CDR3 protein, CDR3 DNA. A D gene is named only where the DNA matches it firmly. The listing skips clone size in some rows; elsewhere it reads once, few, many or a size class.

once,TRBV29-1,-,TRBJ1-1,CSVTQGNTEAFF,TGCAGCGTAACACAGGGAAACACTGAAGCTTTCTTT
few,TRBV2,-,TRBJ2-1,CATKVEGYNEQFF,TGTGCCACCAAGGTGGAGGGTTACAATGAGCAGTTCTTC
once,TRBV30,TRBD1,TRBJ2-7,CAWSGTGDTYEQYF,TGTGCCTGGAGCGGGACAGGGGACACCTACGAGCAGTACTTC
-,TRBV15,-,TRBJ1-5,CATSRDVGAGNQPQHF,TGTGCCACCAGCAGAGATGTGGGGGCAGGCAATCAGCCCCAGCATTTT
-,TRBV4-2,TRBD2,TRBJ2-3,CASSQAAGGGGDTQYF,TGTGCCAGCAGCCAAGCGGCGGGAGGCGGGGGAGATACGCAGTATTTT
-,TRBV7-2,TRBD2,TRBJ2-2,CASSPLTSGTPGELFF,TGTGCCAGCAGCCCATTGACTAGCGGGACCCCCGGGGAGCTGTTTTTT
many,TRBV20-1,-,TRBJ2-5,CSASRPPLGETQYF,TGCAGTGCTAGTCGCCCTCCTCTTGGGGAGACCCAGTACTTC
many,TRBV7-2,TRBD2,TRBJ2-4,CASSLGLAGVQYF,TGTGCCAGCAGCTTAGGTCTAGCGGGGGTACAGTACTTC
few,TRBV28,-,TRBJ2-3,CASSLGLRTDTQYF,TGTGCCAGCAGTTTGGGTCTGAGGACAGATACGCAGTATTTT
-,TRBV5-5,-,TRBJ1-5,CASSLGNRPKSERPQHF,TGTGCCAGCAGCTTGGGTAACAGACCAAAGTCAGAGCGGCCCCAGCATTTT
-,TRBV5-1,TRBD1,TRBJ1-4,CASSEGTGRNEKLFF,TGCGCCAGCAGCGAGGGGACAGGGAGAAATGAAAAACTGTTTTTT
-,TRBV12-3/TRBV12-4,TRBD2,TRBJ2-3,CASSPGLTGGTDTQYF,TGTGCCAGCAGCCCCGGACTAACGGGGGGTACAGATACGCAGTATTTT
-,TRBV20-1,TRBD2,TRBJ2-3,CSAKISGSADTQYF,TGCAGTGCGAAGATCAGCGGGAGCGCAGATACGCAGTATTTT
few,TRBV9,-,TRBJ2-2,CASSPRHGAGELFF,TGTGCCAGCAGCCCCAGACATGGGGCCGGGGAGCTGTTTTTT
once,TRBV28,TRBD2,TRBJ2-3,CASSAAGGGDTQYF,TGTGCCAGCAGCGCAGCGGGAGGAGGAGATACGCAGTATTTT
once,TRBV7-2,TRBD2,TRBJ2-1,CASSLTVGGGGAYNEQFF,TGTGCCAGCAGCTTAACAGTCGGCGGCGGGGGGGCCTACAATGAGCAGTTCTTC
-,TRBV14,-,TRBJ2-7,CASSQGLQSEQYF,TGTGCCAGCAGCCAAGGTCTCCAGAGCGAGCAGTACTTC
-,TRBV14,-,TRBJ1-2,CASSLDRGGYYGYTF,TGTGCCAGCAGCCTAGATCGTGGGGGTTACTATGGCTACACCTTC
-,TRBV3-1,TRBD1,TRBJ2-1,CASSPLDRAYNEQFF,TGTGCCAGCAGCCCCCTAGACAGGGCCTACAATGAGCAGTTCTTC
many,TRBV5-1,-,TRBJ2-7,CASSLERPNYEQYF,TGCGCCAGCAGCTTGGAGAGACCCAACTACGAGCAGTACTTC
-,TRBV5-1,-,TRBJ1-1,CASRGLGGQDEAFF,TGCGCCAGCAGGGGCCTGGGGGGCCAAGATGAGGCTTTCTTT
-,TRBV2,-,TRBJ2-3,CASSSQQVADTQYF,TGTGCCAGCAGTTCGCAACAAGTGGCAGATACGCAGTATTTT
-,TRBV12-3/TRBV12-4,-,TRBJ2-1,CASRFASGGGNEQFF,TGTGCCAGCCGCTTTGCTAGCGGAGGGGGGAATGAGCAGTTCTTC
-,TRBV20-1,TRBD2,TRBJ2-1,CSATGTSGDNNEQFF,TGCAGTGCCACCGGGACTAGCGGCGATAACAATGAGCAGTTCTTC
few,TRBV29-1,-,TRBJ2-2,CSVAWRGNTGELFF,TGCAGCGTTGCCTGGAGGGGGAACACCGGGGAGCTGTTTTTT
-,TRBV12-3/TRBV12-4,-,TRBJ1-5,CASRLRDSNQPQHF,TGTGCCAGCAGGTTACGGGACAGCAATCAGCCCCAGCATTTT
-,TRBV6-6,TRBD1,TRBJ2-1,CASRNRGLSSYNEQFF,TGTGCCAGCAGGAACAGGGGGCTTAGCTCCTACAATGAGCAGTTCTTC
-,TRBV28,TRBD2,TRBJ2-7,CASSFLGEGSYEQYF,TGTGCCAGCAGTTTTTTGGGGGAGGGGTCCTACGAGCAGTACTTC
once,TRBV5-1,-,TRBJ1-2,CASRVGGQLHYGYIF,TGCGCCAGCAGGGTGGGCGGACAGCTGCACTATGGCTACATCTTC
once,TRBV20-1,TRBD2,TRBJ2-2,CSARGPSGTGELFF,TGCAGTGCTAGAGGCCCTAGCGGGACCGGGGAGCTGTTTTTT
many,TRBV5-1,-,TRBJ2-7,CASSYGTVTYEQYF,TGCGCCAGCAGTTATGGGACCGTGACCTACGAGCAGTACTTC
many,TRBV12-3/TRBV12-4,TRBD1,TRBJ2-7,CASRPGTGSGEQYF,TGTGCCAGCAGACCCGGGACAGGGTCAGGCGAGCAGTACTTC
-,TRBV9,-,TRBJ2-3,CASSVWTASTDTQYF,TGTGCCAGCAGCGTTTGGACAGCTAGCACAGATACGCAGTATTTT
-,TRBV5-1,TRBD2,TRBJ2-3,CASSLPTSGATDTQYF,TGCGCCAGCAGCCTCCCGACTAGCGGAGCCACAGATACGCAGTATTTT
-,TRBV6-6,TRBD1,TRBJ2-5,CASSDRAWVRTQYF,TGTGCCAGCAGTGACAGGGCCTGGGTTCGGACCCAGTACTTC
-,TRBV29-1,-,TRBJ2-1,CSVPKSYNGQFF,TGCAGCGTTCCAAAATCCTACAATGGGCAGTTCTTC
many,TRBV3-1,TRBD1,TRBJ1-2,CASSQEGQGAWGYTF,TGTGCCAGCAGCCAAGAGGGACAGGGGGCTTGGGGCTACACCTTC
few,TRBV7-2,TRBD1,TRBJ1-5,CASSSRQGAVSGNQPQHF,TGTGCCAGCAGCTCCCGACAGGGGGCGGTCTCCGGCAATCAGCCCCAGCATTTT
many,TRBV3-1,-,TRBJ2-3,CASSSFRTSTDTQYF,TGTGCCAGCAGCTCGTTCAGAACTAGCACAGATACGCAGTATTTT
-,TRBV5-1,TRBD2,TRBJ2-1,CASNLAGGNEQFF,TGCGCCAGCAATCTAGCGGGAGGTAATGAGCAGTTCTTC
-,TRBV12-3/TRBV12-4,TRBD1,TRBJ1-2,CASSRGRQRYGYTF,TGTGCCAGCAGTAGGGGGCGCCAACGCTATGGCTACACCTTC
-,TRBV12-3/TRBV12-4,-,TRBJ2-3,CASSLLRDGGDTQYF,TGTGCCAGCAGTTTACTCCGGGACGGAGGGGATACGCAGTATTTT
-,TRBV20-1,-,TRBJ1-1,CSAPGRMNTEAFF,TGCAGTGCTCCCGGACGGATGAACACTGAAGCTTTCTTT
few,TRBV5-1,-,TRBJ2-3,CASSLGGVDSDTQYF,TGCGCCAGCAGCTTGGGCGGGGTCGACTCAGATACGCAGTATTTT
-,TRBV27,TRBD1,TRBJ1-4,CASSSGQVGEKLFF,TGTGCCAGCAGTTCAGGACAGGTGGGAGAAAAACTGTTTTTT